These T cell receptor beta chains were read from a single sample in a study of T cells in Graves' hyperthyroidism and ophthalmopathy. TCRdb reprocessed the multiplex PCR reads with MiXCR, giving one entry per CDR3 protein. The sample includes 500,000 to 550,000 distinct CDR3 sequences, about 20% of them seen just once. Sequencing was done on a sample of blood. These TCRs come from a man aged 35 to 55 with Graves' ophthalmopathy. Both conserved end residues are part of each CDR3. D genes are given only for firm matches. Size is omitted from some rows. Given values are once, few, many or a class for expanded clones.

>TRBJ2-1|NA|NA|TRBV5-5
TGCGCCAGCAGCTTTGGCTGGGGAGGGGGCTACGATGAGCAGTTCTTC
CASSFGWGGGYDEQFF
>TRBJ1-1|NA|many|TRBV7-2
TGTGCCAGCAGCTTTGAAGAGGGCACTGAAGCTTTCTTT
CASSFEEGTEAFF
>TRBJ2-5|NA|many|TRBV6-1
TGTGCCAGCAGTGCGGGCACCCAAGAGACCCAGTACTTC
CASSAGTQETQYF
>TRBJ2-2|NA|many|TRBV12-3/TRBV12-4
TGTGCCAGCAGTTTATCCGGCGGGACCGGGGAGCTGTTTTTT
CASSLSGGTGELFF
>TRBJ2-7|NA|NA|TRBV7-2
TGTGCCAGCAGCTTGAGCGCGTGGGTGAATGAGCAGTACTTC
CASSLSAWVNEQYF
>TRBJ2-7|NA|few|TRBV10-3
TGTGCCATCAGTGGGGTAGACGAGCAGTACTTC
CAISGVDEQYF
>TRBJ1-1|NA|few|TRBV11-1
TGTGCCAGCAGCCCGGACAGAAGGGAAGCTTTCTTT
CASSPDRREAFF
>TRBJ2-3|NA|few|TRBV15
TGTGCCACCAGCAAAGGTTCAGGTGGCTACACAGATACGCAGTATTTT
CATSKGSGGYTDTQYF
>TRBJ2-1|NA|NA|TRBV6-2/TRBV6-3
TGTGCCAGCAGTACCGCCAGGGAGTGGGGTAAGCAGTTCTTC
CASSTAREWGKQFF
>TRBJ2-7|NA|NA|TRBV6-2/TRBV6-3
TGTGCCAGCAGTTACGCGGTACGCTCCCCTACGATGCAGTACTTC
CASSYAVRSPTMQYF
>TRBJ2-1|NA|NA|TRBV5-1
TGCGCCAGCAGCCGGGACTCAGGCATTGAGCAGTTCTTC
CASSRDSGIEQFF
>TRBJ2-1|NA|many|TRBV12-5
TGTGCTAGTGGTTACGGGACACCTTTGGATGAGCAGTTCTTC
CASGYGTPLDEQFF
>TRBJ2-3|NA|NA|TRBV6-2/TRBV6-3
TGTGCCAGCAGCTCCCCCGGGAGTCGGGGCACAGATACGCAGTATTTT
CASSSPGSRGTDTQYF
>TRBJ2-3|TRBD2|few|TRBV19
TGTGCCAGTAGTCCACCTCCTTCGCACCCGCTAGCGGGGGGCACAGATACGCAGTATTTT
CASSPPPSHPLAGGTDTQYF
>TRBJ1-3|NA|NA|TRBV5-4
TGTGCCAGCATCATAGACGGCGGAAACACCATATATTTT
CASIIDGGNTIYF
>TRBJ2-7|TRBD1|NA|TRBV6-1
TGTGCCAGTGAAATGGGGGACAGCTCCTACGAGCAGTACTTC
CASEMGDSSYEQYF
>TRBJ1-3|NA|NA|TRBV9
TGTGCCAGCAGCCTTACGGCTGAGGCATGGGAAGGAAACACCATATATTTT
CASSLTAEAWEGNTIYF
>TRBJ1-2|NA|NA|TRBV6-9
TGTGCCAGCAGTTACTCGAAGGGGGATGGCTACACCTTC
CASSYSKGDGYTF
>TRBJ2-7|NA|NA|TRBV7-9
TGTGCCAGCGGGGCATTAAGCTCCTACGAGCAGTACTTC
CASGALSSYEQYF
>TRBJ1-5|NA|few|TRBV19
TGTGCCAGTGACGATTCCGACAGGCTTAATCAGCCCCAGCATTTT
CASDDSDRLNQPQHF
>TRBJ1-5|NA|many|TRBV6-1
TGTGCCAGCAGTGATGACAGTGCCTATCAGCCCCAGCATTTT
CASSDDSAYQPQHF
>TRBJ1-1|TRBD1|few|TRBV5-1
TGCGCCAGCAGCTTGAGAGGGGGCCTGAACACTGAAGCTTTCTTT
CASSLRGGLNTEAFF
>TRBJ2-1|NA|few|TRBV5-8
TGTGCCAGCCCCCCGGAGATCGGGGGCTACAATGAGCAGTTCTTC
CASPPEIGGYNEQFF
>TRBJ1-3|NA|NA|TRBV30
TGTGCCTGGAGAAGAGTCTTCTTAAACACCATATATTTT
CAWRRVFLNTIYF
>TRBJ2-7|TRBD2|many|TRBV4-2
TGTGCCAGCAGCCAAGAGACGGCTAGCGGGAGGTACGAGCAGTACTTC
CASSQETASGRYEQYF
>TRBJ1-6|TRBD1|NA|TRBV5-5
TGTGCCAGCAGTCGCCGGGTAACAGGGGAAGATAATTCACCCCTCCACTTT
CASSRRVTGEDNSPLHF
>TRBJ2-3|NA|few|TRBV28
TGTGCCAGCCTAACCCAATCTTTCGGGACTCGGACCTCAGATACGCAGTATTTT
CASLTQSFGTRTSDTQYF
>TRBJ2-1|TRBD2|many|TRBV5-1
TGCGCCAGCAGCCACCGGGCAGGGCTAGCGGGCCCCAATGAGCAGTTCTTC
CASSHRAGLAGPNEQFF
>TRBJ1-1|NA|many|TRBV3-1
TGTGCCAGCGAAGATGGTGGAACTGAAGCTTTCTTT
CASEDGGTEAFF
>TRBJ2-1|NA|many|TRBV11-2
TGTGCCAGCAGGCGCTCCTACAATGAGCAGTTCTTC
CASRRSYNEQFF
>TRBJ2-7|NA|many|TRBV30
TGTGCCTGGAGTGGGGGATACGAGCAGTACTTC
CAWSGGYEQYF
>TRBJ2-7|NA|NA|TRBV18
TGTGCCAGCTCACTTGGGACGAGTGGGCCCAGGGAGCAGTACTTC
CASSLGTSGPREQYF
>TRBJ2-1|TRBD2|NA|TRBV11-2
TGTGCCAGCGGATACCCCCCTACCGGGACTAGCGGGAAGGAGTTCTTC
CASGYPPTGTSGKEFF
>TRBJ2-1|NA|many|TRBV7-2
TGTGCCAGCAGCCCAAGGGGCTCCTTTTCGCACAATGAGCAGTTCTTC
CASSPRGSFSHNEQFF
>TRBJ2-7|NA|few|TRBV12-3/TRBV12-4
TGTACCAGCATTATGGGAGGGGGAAAGTGGTACGAGCAGTACTTC
CTSIMGGGKWYEQYF
>TRBJ2-7|NA|NA|TRBV20-1
TGCAGTGCTAGAGCGACGATGCAACAACGGGAGCAGTACTTC
CSARATMQQREQYF
>TRBJ2-6|NA|NA|TRBV30
TGTGCCCCACGATGGAGCTCTGGGGCCAACGTCCTGACTTTC
CAPRWSSGANVLTF
>TRBJ2-3|NA|few|TRBV27
TGTGCCAGCAGTTTATCCGGCAGGGACACAGATACGCAGTATTTT
CASSLSGRDTDTQYF
>TRBJ2-3|TRBD2|few|TRBV20-1
TGCAGTGCTAGTGACGCGGGGGGCACAGATACGCAGTATTTT
CSASDAGGTDTQYF
>TRBJ1-6|NA|NA|TRBV24-1
TGTGCCACCAGTGCCTTTTTGCGAGAGGAATCACCCCTCCACTTT
CATSAFLREESPLHF
>TRBJ2-1|NA|NA|TRBV20-1
TGCAGTGCTAGAGGGCCGATGGTCTACAATGAGCAGTTCTTC
CSARGPMVYNEQFF
>TRBJ1-1|NA|many|TRBV7-9
TGTGCCAGCAGCTTATTGCGGGACACTGAAGCTTTCTTT
CASSLLRDTEAFF
>TRBJ2-5|TRBD1|many|TRBV6-1
TGTGCCAGCAGTCCCAGAGGACAGGGTGAGGTCCAAGAGACCCAGTACTTC
CASSPRGQGEVQETQYF
>TRBJ1-1|NA|few|TRBV6-1
TGTGCCAGCAGTGAGTCGGGGTATCTGAACACTGAAGCTTTCTTT
CASSESGYLNTEAFF
>TRBJ1-4|NA|few|TRBV12-3/TRBV12-4
TGTGCCAGCAGAAGAAGCCGGGGTTATAATGAAAAACTGTTTTTT
CASRRSRGYNEKLFF
>TRBJ2-3|NA|many|TRBV20-1
TGCAGTGCCCGAGTTGGGAATACGCAGTATTTT
CSARVGNTQYF
>TRBJ2-7|NA|few|TRBV4-1
TGCGCCAGCAGCCAAAGGTACAGTAGTTCGGTAGAGCAGTACTTC
CASSQRYSSSVEQYF
>TRBJ2-1|NA|few|TRBV12-3/TRBV12-4
TGTGCCAGCAGAGAGACAAGGGCCAGAACCATGAGCTCCTACAATGAGCAGTTCTTC
CASRETRARTMSSYNEQFF
>TRBJ1-1|NA|few|TRBV6-2/TRBV6-3
TGTGCCACTTGGACAGCAACGGCCACTGAAGCTTTCTTT
CATWTATATEAFF
>TRBJ2-4|TRBD2|NA|TRBV20-1
TGCAGTGCTAGATCAGTAGCGGGAGGCCCCCAAAACATTCAGTACTTC
CSARSVAGGPQNIQYF
>TRBJ2-5|NA|few|TRBV12-3/TRBV12-4
TGTGCCAGCAGTACCACAGGGTCGGAGACCCAGTACTTC
CASSTTGSETQYF
>TRBJ2-2|NA|NA|TRBV29-1
TGCAGCTGTACTATCGGGGTACTTACCGGGGAGCTGTTTTTT
CSCTIGVLTGELFF
>TRBJ1-2|NA|many|TRBV12-3/TRBV12-4
TGTGCCAGCAGTTTGGGGGCGACACCGCAGGGAGGTGGCTACACCTTC
CASSLGATPQGGGYTF
>TRBJ1-2|TRBD1|NA|TRBV5-1
TGCGCCAGCAGAGGGGGCGTGAACTATGGCTACACCTTC
CASRGGVNYGYTF
>TRBJ2-3|TRBD1|many|TRBV29-1
TGCAGCGTTGGACAGGGGGCGAAAGATACGCAGTATTTT
CSVGQGAKDTQYF
>TRBJ1-4|TRBD1|few|TRBV29-1
TGCAGCGTTGCCCTGGGACAGGGGGTCACGGGAGAAAAACTGTTTTTT
CSVALGQGVTGEKLFF
>TRBJ2-7|NA|few|TRBV12-5
TGTGCTAGTGGTTCATCCTCCTCCCGGGGAGCGCACTTC
CASGSSSSRGAHF
>TRBJ1-1|NA|few|TRBV5-1
TGCGCCAGCAGCTTGTATAACGGGAACACTGAAGCTTTCTTT
CASSLYNGNTEAFF
>TRBJ2-3|NA|NA|TRBV9
TGTGCCAGCAGCGTAGCTGACCGAGTTTTCGATACGCAGTATTTT
CASSVADRVFDTQYF
>TRBJ2-7|NA|NA|TRBV10-3
TGTGCCATCACTGACGAGCAGTACTTC
CAITDEQYF